This T cell receptor beta chain emerged from a study of blood T cell repertoires in COVID-19. Turning to the study itself: Acute and convalescent COVID-19 specimens originated in the United States, Italy and Spain. Sample material is recorded as cDNA or gDNA derived from T cells, B-cell-depleted T cells, or PBMCs.

Source study methods: Scientists estimated how many nucleated cells there were by amplifying reference gene primers. Using immunoSEQ multiplex PCR, the repertoire was profiled, and TCRdb retains in-frame clones only, with some absent. V and J calls and clone size are those listed in that table; D and trimming were worked out from the DNA. The repertoire holds 85,000 to 90,000 clones, with around nine tenths as singletons. V was cut by 7 bases and J by 5 bases, with 17 bases left in between. The CDR3 spans 14 residues. Germline V gene lookup returns CDR1 WSHSY and CDR2 SAAADI. The receptor's source is a man older than 75 with active or convalescent COVID-19. Material for sequencing was peripheral blood. The genes are TRBV10-2 and TRBJ1-1; the D gene is possibly TRBD1 (6 bases). The CDR3 region is CASTPGGLGTEAFF. Written as DNA, the CDR3 is TGCGCCAGCACCCCCGGGGGGCTGGGAACTGAAGCTTTCTTT.